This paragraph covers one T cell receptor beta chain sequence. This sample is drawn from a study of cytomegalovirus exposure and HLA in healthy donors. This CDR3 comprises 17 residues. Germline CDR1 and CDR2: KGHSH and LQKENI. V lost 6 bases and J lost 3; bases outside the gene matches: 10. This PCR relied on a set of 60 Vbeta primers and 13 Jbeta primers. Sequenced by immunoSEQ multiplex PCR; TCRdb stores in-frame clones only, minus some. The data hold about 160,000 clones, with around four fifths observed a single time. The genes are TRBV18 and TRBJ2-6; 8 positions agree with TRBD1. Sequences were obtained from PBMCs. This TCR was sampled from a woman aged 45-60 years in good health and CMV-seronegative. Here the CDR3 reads CASSYRGISLGANVLTF. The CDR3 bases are TGTGCCAGCTCGTACAGGGGGATCTCTCTTGGGGCCAACGTCCTGACTTTC.